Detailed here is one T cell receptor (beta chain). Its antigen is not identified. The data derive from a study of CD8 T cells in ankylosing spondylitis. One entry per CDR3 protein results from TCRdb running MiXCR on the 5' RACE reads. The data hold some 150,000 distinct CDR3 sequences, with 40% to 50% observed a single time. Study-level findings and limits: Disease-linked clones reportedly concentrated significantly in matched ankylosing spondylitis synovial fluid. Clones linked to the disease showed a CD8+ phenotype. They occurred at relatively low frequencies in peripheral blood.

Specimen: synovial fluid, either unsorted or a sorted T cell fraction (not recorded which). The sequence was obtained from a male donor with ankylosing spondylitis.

The CDR3: CASSIYPRPTGGIYNEQFF. The CDR3 DNA follows: TGTGCCAGTAGTATCTACCCGAGGCCGACAGGGGGCATCTACAATGAGCAGTTCTTC. The chain carries TRBV19 and TRBJ2-1, with TRBD1 matching 10 bases. Germline V gene lookup returns CDR1 LNHDA and CDR2 SQIVND (reference sequence). The CDR3 is 19 amino acids. The junction had 14 bases not matched to a gene; V was cut back by 3 bases and J by 3 bases.